This is a list of T cell receptor beta chains from one sample in a study of T-cell memory formation after mild COVID-19. TCRdb processed the 5' RACE reads anew with MiXCR; each CDR3 protein has one entry. The data show under 40,000 distinct CDR3 sequences, 6.1% seen once. Sequencing was done on a sample of PBMCs or a T cell subset sorted from them (not recorded which). These receptors were taken from an adult who had mild COVID-19 (a few samples of this study predate the infection). Cell type and time point are not known. Both conserved end residues are part of each CDR3. The D gene is left open where the match is weak. Clone sizes are given selectively: once, few, many, or a class where the clone is expanded.

j_gene	len	d_gene	abundance	v_gene	CDR3nt	CDR3aa
TRBJ2-1	16	-	many	TRBV24-1	TGTGCCACCAGTGATGGGGAGGCTAGTTCTTACAATGAGCAGTTCTTC	CATSDGEASSYNEQFF
TRBJ2-3	16	TRBD2	many	TRBV5-1	TGCGCCAGCAGCTCCGGACTAGCGGGGACTACAGATACGCAGTATTTT	CASSSGLAGTTDTQYF
TRBJ1-1	14	-	few	TRBV27	TGTGCCAGCAGATTCCTACTTCCGGGCACTGAAGCTTTCTTT	CASRFLLPGTEAFF
TRBJ2-7	13	TRBD1	many	TRBV24-1	TGTGCCACCGAAGGGGGCGCGTCCGACGAGCAGTACTTC	CATEGGASDEQYF
TRBJ2-7	15	TRBD1	-	TRBV11-2	TGTGCCAGCAGCTTAGTGAGGGGGCCGACCTACGAGCAGTACTTC	CASSLVRGPTYEQYF
TRBJ2-7	14	-	many	TRBV6-2/TRBV6-3	TGTGCCAGCAGCTATAGCGGAATGGGCTACGAGCAGTACTTC	CASSYSGMGYEQYF
TRBJ2-1	11	-	few	TRBV2	TGTGCCAGCAGGCTACAAAATGAGCAGTTCTTC	CASRLQNEQFF
TRBJ2-6	15	-	many	TRBV7-2	TGTGCCAGCAGCTTAGGGGGCTCTGGGGCCAACGTCCTGACTTTC	CASSLGGSGANVLTF
TRBJ2-1	19	TRBD2	many	TRBV6-2/TRBV6-3	TGTGCCAGCAGAAACCCGATCCGAGGACTAGCGGGAGCCCCCGGAGAGCAGTTCTTC	CASRNPIRGLAGAPGEQFF
TRBJ2-2	14	-	-	TRBV3-1	TGTGCCAGCAGCCCCCGACGGAACACCGGGGAGCTGTTTTTT	CASSPRRNTGELFF
TRBJ2-2	13	-	few	TRBV30	TGTGCCTGGAGTGTACGGGGCACCGGGGAGCTGTTTTTT	CAWSVRGTGELFF
TRBJ1-3	13	-	few	TRBV5-1	TGCGCCAGCAGCTCAGGGGATCGAAACACCATATATTTT	CASSSGDRNTIYF
TRBJ1-5	16	-	-	TRBV10-3	TGTGCCATCAGTGACTTGGACGTACGGGGCAATCAGCCCCAGCATTTT	CAISDLDVRGNQPQHF
TRBJ1-4	15	-	many	TRBV5-5	TGTGCCAGCAGCCCGGACGGGGCCCCTAATGAAAAACTGTTTTTT	CASSPDGAPNEKLFF
TRBJ2-5	15	-	many	TRBV7-8	TGTGCCAGCAGCTTAGTGGGGATGTACCAAGAGACCCAGTACTTC	CASSLVGMYQETQYF
TRBJ2-1	15	-	many	TRBV7-8	TGTGCCAGCAGCTTTGGAAGGATCCCCTACAATGAGCAGTTCTTC	CASSFGRIPYNEQFF
TRBJ2-1	15	TRBD2	many	TRBV12-3/TRBV12-4	TGTGCCAGCAGTATCGGACTAGCGGGTCCCCGAGAGCAGTTCTTC	CASSIGLAGPREQFF
TRBJ2-1	14	TRBD2	few	TRBV5-4	TGTGCCAGCAGTGGGACTAGCGGGAACAATGAGCAGTTCTTC	CASSGTSGNNEQFF
TRBJ1-2	15	-	-	TRBV4-3	TGCGCCAGCAGCCAAGAGCCAGAGTTTACCTATGGCTACACCTTC	CASSQEPEFTYGYTF
TRBJ2-7	12	-	many	TRBV3-1	TGTGCCAGCAGCCAAGGGAGGAGAGAGCAGTACTTC	CASSQGRREQYF
TRBJ1-4	14	-	-	TRBV6-2/TRBV6-3	TGTGCCAGCAACGACAGGAAGAATAATGAAAAACTGTTTTTT	CASNDRKNNEKLFF
TRBJ2-1	15	-	-	TRBV7-2	TGTGCCAGCAGCTCCGAGACGGGAGCCTACAATGAGCAGTTCTTC	CASSSETGAYNEQFF
TRBJ2-1	16	-	many	TRBV5-1	TGCGCCAGCAGCTTGTCACCGGGGCGCTCTTACAATGAGCAGTTCTTC	CASSLSPGRSYNEQFF
TRBJ2-3	16	TRBD2	many	TRBV5-1	TGCGCCAGCAGCACGTCTAGCGGGGGGTCCACAGATACGCAGTATTTT	CASSTSSGGSTDTQYF
TRBJ2-1	15	-	many	TRBV20-1	TGCAGTGCTAGAGATGCACTTAGCTCCTACAATGAGCAGTTCTTC	CSARDALSSYNEQFF
TRBJ2-7	13	-	many	TRBV6-5	TGTGCCAGCAGTTATGAACAGTACTACGAGCAGTACTTC	CASSYEQYYEQYF
TRBJ1-1	17	-	few	TRBV5-1	TGCGCCAGCAGCTTGGTACCCCAGGCAGGGCAGGCCACTGAAGCTTTCTTT	CASSLVPQAGQATEAFF
TRBJ1-2	14	TRBD1	many	TRBV7-2	TGTGCCAGCAGCTTAGAGACAGGGAACCGTGGCTACACCTTC	CASSLETGNRGYTF
TRBJ1-2	17	TRBD1	many	TRBV4-3	TGCGCCAGCAGCCGTAAGCTTCTACAGGGGGCAGGGTATGGCTACACCTTC	CASSRKLLQGAGYGYTF
TRBJ1-6	16	-	-	TRBV25-1	TGTGCCAGCAGCCGTGGTTGGGGAGGGGATAATTCACCCCTCCACTTT	CASSRGWGGDNSPLHF
TRBJ2-3	12	-	-	TRBV29-1	TGCAGCGCTGACAGTATGGCAGATACGCAGTATTTT	CSADSMADTQYF
TRBJ1-1	14	-	few	TRBV5-1	TGCGCCAGCAGCTTGGACGGACAGAACACTGAAGCTTTCTTT	CASSLDGQNTEAFF
TRBJ2-1	13	-	few	TRBV18	TGTGCCAGCTCACCAAAACAGGGCTATGAGCAGTTCTTC	CASSPKQGYEQFF
TRBJ1-1	16	TRBD1	-	TRBV7-8	TGTGCCAGCAGCCCAAGAAGGGACAGGCAGAACACTGAAGCTTTCTTT	CASSPRRDRQNTEAFF
TRBJ2-5	14	-	-	TRBV6-5	TGTGCCAGCAGTTGGACGGACCTCAGGGAGACCCAGTACTTC	CASSWTDLRETQYF
TRBJ2-2	19	TRBD2	few	TRBV6-6	TGTGCCAGCAGTGGGTGGGGGACAACAGCGGGAGGAAGGACCGGGGAGCTGTTTTTT	CASSGWGTTAGGRTGELFF
TRBJ1-2	16	-	many	TRBV7-8	TGTGCCAGCAGCTTAGTCGTCACGACGGCCGTAAAGGATACAGACTTC	CASSLVVTTAVKDTDF
TRBJ2-3	15	-	few	TRBV11-3	TGTGCCAGCAGCTTAATAACAGGGAACGCAGATACGCAGTATTTT	CASSLITGNADTQYF
TRBJ2-3	12	-	medium-sized	TRBV27	TGTGCCAGCAGTTCTCGCACAGATACGCAGTATTTT	CASSSRTDTQYF
TRBJ1-2	14	TRBD1	few	TRBV20-1	TGCAGTGCTAGCAACCGACAGGGGGCGCGTGGCTACACCTTC	CSASNRQGARGYTF
TRBJ2-5	15	TRBD1	many	TRBV6-2/TRBV6-3	TGTGCCAGCAGTTTTGCCGGGACAGTCCAAGAGACCCAGTACTTC	CASSFAGTVQETQYF
TRBJ2-6	16	TRBD2	many	TRBV7-2	TGTGCCAGCAGGTCCGGGGGGAGCTCTGGGGCCAACGTCCTGACTTTC	CASRSGGSSGANVLTF
TRBJ2-4	15	TRBD2	many	TRBV7-6	TGTGCCAGCAGCGCCCGACTAGCGGGGGGGAACATTCAGTACTTC	CASSARLAGGNIQYF
TRBJ2-1	17	TRBD2	many	TRBV11-3	TGTGCCAGCAGCTTAAACTTACTAGCGGGGGGGCACAATGAGCAGTTCTTC	CASSLNLLAGGHNEQFF
TRBJ2-4	12	-	many	TRBV29-1	TGCAGCGTACGACAGGGAGGGAACATTCAGTACTTC	CSVRQGGNIQYF
TRBJ1-6	16	-	-	TRBV28	TGTGCCAGCAGTTTATTGTCAGCCGGAGATAATTCACCCCTCCACTTT	CASSLLSAGDNSPLHF
TRBJ2-5	17	TRBD2	many	TRBV4-2	TGTGCCAGCAGCCAAATGGGACTAGCGAGCCTCGAAGAGACCCAGTACTTC	CASSQMGLASLEETQYF
TRBJ1-2	14	-	-	TRBV12-3/TRBV12-4	TGTGCCAGCAGTTTTGGGGGGGGTAACGGTGGCTACACCTTC	CASSFGGGNGGYTF
TRBJ1-1	15	-	-	TRBV5-1	TGCGCCAGCAGCTTGGTCGCAGGGTTGAGTACTGAAGCTTTCTTT	CASSLVAGLSTEAFF
TRBJ2-1	14	-	few	TRBV19	TGTGCCACCCACCCCGGGACCTTCGACAATGAGCAGTTCTTC	CATHPGTFDNEQFF
TRBJ2-1	14	-	many	TRBV7-9	TGTGCCAGCAGTCAGCTCAGGGTCGCGAGGGAGCAGTTCTTC	CASSQLRVAREQFF
TRBJ2-5	11	-	few	TRBV2	TGTGCCAGCGGGAAGATGGAGACCCAGTACTTC	CASGKMETQYF
TRBJ2-7	16	-	-	TRBV7-2	TGTGCCAGCAGCTTATCGTGGGACACGAGCTCCTACGAGCAGTACTTC	CASSLSWDTSSYEQYF
TRBJ2-7	14	TRBD2	medium-sized	TRBV29-1	TGCAGCGTCCTAGGACTAGCGGGATATGATGAGCAGTACTTC	CSVLGLAGYDEQYF
TRBJ1-3	14	-	many	TRBV14	TGTGCCAGCAGCTGGGGGAGCTCTGGAAACACCATATATTTT	CASSWGSSGNTIYF
TRBJ2-7	11	-	many	TRBV20-1	TGCAGTGCTAGATCATTGGGAGTGCAGTACTTC	CSARSLGVQYF
TRBJ2-3	15	TRBD1	-	TRBV11-2	TGTGCCAGCAGCTTGACAGGGGGCAATGCAGATACGCAGTATTTT	CASSLTGGNADTQYF
TRBJ2-5	14	-	many	TRBV9	TGTGCCAGCAGCGTAGGAGGTGCCGAAGAGACCCAGTACTTC	CASSVGGAEETQYF